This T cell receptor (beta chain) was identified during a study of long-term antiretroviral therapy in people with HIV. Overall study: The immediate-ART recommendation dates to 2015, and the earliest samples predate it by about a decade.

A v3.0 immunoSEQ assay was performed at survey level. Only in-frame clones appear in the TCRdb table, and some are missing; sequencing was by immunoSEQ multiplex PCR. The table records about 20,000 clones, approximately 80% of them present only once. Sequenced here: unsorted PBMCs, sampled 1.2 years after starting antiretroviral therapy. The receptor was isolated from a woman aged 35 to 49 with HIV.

DNA of the CDR3: TGCGCCAGCAGCTTGTGGGTCGGGAGGGCCTCGAACACCGGGGAGCTGTTTTTT. As protein: CASSLWVGRASNTGELFF. This sequence joins TRBV5-1 and TRBJ2-2, with 8 bases matching TRBD2. V lost 1 base, J lost 0 bases, and 8 bases stayed unmatched. The length of the CDR3 is 18 residues. CDR1 is SGHRS and CDR2 is YFSETQ in the germline V gene. The whole variable domain, filled in from reference TRBV5-1 and TRBJ2-2, reads KAGVTQTPRYLIKTRGQQVTLSCSPISGHRSVSWYQQTPGQGLQFLFEYFSETQRNKGNFPGRFSGRQFSNSRSEMNVSTLELGDSALYLCASSLWVGRASNTGELFFGEGSRLTVL.